A selection of T cell receptor beta chains follows, all from one sample in a study of OX40 agonist ivuxolimab in advanced cancers. TCRdb's table, derived via immunoSEQ multiplex PCR, lists solely in-frame clones and lacks some. The data show under 20,000 clones, more than 80% seen once. The sequencing here drew on CD4+ or CD8+ T cells sorted from blood, taken in a trial of the OX40 agonist ivuxolimab. These receptors all come from an adult with an advanced solid tumor such as melanoma, head and neck, liver or kidney cancer. Each CDR3 is given with its conserved first and last residue. The D gene is left open where the match is weak. Size is omitted from some rows. Given values are once, few, many or a class for expanded clones.

d_call,v_call,j_call,clone_size,cdr3_nt,cdr3_aa
NA,TRBV7-2,TRBJ2-1,NA,TGTGCCAGCAGCTTAGGGACTTATGAGCAGTTCTTC,CASSLGTYEQFF
NA,TRBV27,TRBJ2-2,NA,TGTGCCAGCAGCCCCACCCCAAGCACCGGGGAGCTGTTTTTT,CASSPTPSTGELFF
TRBD1,TRBV2,TRBJ1-2,NA,TGTGCCAGCGGGTTTGGACAGGGGCATGGCTACACCTTC,CASGFGQGHGYTF
NA,TRBV7-9,TRBJ2-5,NA,TGTGCCAGCACTGGCGTCCCAGAGACCCAGTACTTC,CASTGVPETQYF
TRBD1,TRBV7-9,TRBJ1-2,NA,TGTGCCAGCAGCTTAGGGGGGACAGATGGCTACACCTTC,CASSLGGTDGYTF
TRBD1,TRBV7-9,TRBJ1-1,medium-sized,TGTGCCACGGGACAGGTCAACACTGAAGCTTTCTTT,CATGQVNTEAFF
NA,TRBV7-3,TRBJ2-5,NA,TGTGCCAGCAGCTATGGACCCCCCTCAGAGACCCAGTACTTC,CASSYGPPSETQYF
NA,TRBV19,TRBJ2-1,NA,TGTGCCAGTAGTCTGGTACAGGGCGCCTACAATGAGCAGTTCTTC,CASSLVQGAYNEQFF
NA,TRBV4-3,TRBJ2-1,once,TGCGCCAGCAGCCAAGATCCAGGGCCGGTTGAGCAGTTCTTC,CASSQDPGPVEQFF
NA,TRBV27,TRBJ2-7,NA,TGTGCCAGCAGTTCCCTGGTCAGGGGGACCGGGGGGACTTATTCCGAACCCTACGAGCAGTACTTC,CASSSLVRGTGGTYSEPYEQYF
NA,TRBV29-1,TRBJ1-2,NA,TGCAGCGTTCAGGGGACGAGGGGCTACACCTTC,CSVQGTRGYTF
NA,TRBV12-2,TRBJ1-2,NA,TGTGCAAGTCGCCCCCACAATCTCGGGGAAAGGACTCATGGCTACACCTTC,CASRPHNLGERTHGYTF
NA,TRBV6-5,TRBJ1-1,NA,TGTGCCAGCAGGATGAGTAGTTACACTGAAGCTTTCTTT,CASRMSSYTEAFF
TRBD1,TRBV7-2,TRBJ1-2,NA,TGTGCCAGCAGCTTAAGTCTGAGAGGGGGCAAGTCTGGCTACACCTTC,CASSLSLRGGKSGYTF
NA,TRBV9,TRBJ1-4,NA,TGTGCCAGCAGCGTAGATGGCCCCCACAGGAAAGGTGAAAAACTGTTTTTT,CASSVDGPHRKGEKLFF
NA,TRBV9,TRBJ2-7,NA,TGTGCCAGCAGCCCCGGGGGAAGACTATCCTACGAGCAGTACTTC,CASSPGGRLSYEQYF
TRBD2,TRBV7-3,TRBJ2-1,NA,TGTGCCAGCAGCTTAAATGGACTAGTTGGGGGCTCCTACAATGAGCAGTTCTTC,CASSLNGLVGGSYNEQFF
NA,TRBV9,TRBJ1-3,few,TGTGCCAGCAGCGTAACCCGGGCCGGAAACACCATATATTTT,CASSVTRAGNTIYF
NA,TRBV6-6,TRBJ1-1,NA,TGTGCCAGCAGTTACTCGATTGGCCAAAACACTGAAGCTTTCTTT,CASSYSIGQNTEAFF
TRBD1,TRBV7-3,TRBJ1-6,NA,TGTGCCAGCAGCTTAACCCAGACAGGGTCAGGGTCACCCCTCCACTTT,CASSLTQTGSGSPLHF
NA,TRBV6-5,TRBJ2-5,NA,TGTGCCAGCAGTTTACGACAGACGAAAGAGACCCAGTACTTC,CASSLRQTKETQYF
NA,TRBV4-2,TRBJ2-3,NA,TGTGCCAGCAGCCTCAACAGGGAAAGGATTAGCACAGATACGCAGTATTTT,CASSLNRERISTDTQYF
TRBD1,TRBV11-2,TRBJ2-1,NA,TGTGCCAGCAGCTTGACCGGACAGGGGCAGTTCTTC,CASSLTGQGQFF
NA,TRBV19,TRBJ2-7,NA,TGTGCCAGTAGTATTTCGGGTGGAAAAGCCTACGAGCAGTACTTC,CASSISGGKAYEQYF
TRBD1,TRBV5-5,TRBJ1-5,many,TGTGCCAGCAGCGGAACAACAGGGGGCTTGGGCAATCAGCCCCAGCATTTT,CASSGTTGGLGNQPQHF
NA,TRBV4-2,TRBJ2-7,NA,TGTGCCAGCAGCCAAGGAACTAACGGGCCCTACGAGCAGTACTTC,CASSQGTNGPYEQYF
NA,TRBV5-4,TRBJ2-7,NA,TGTGCCAGCAGCCCCGTGGGGACCGAGTACGAGCAGTACTTC,CASSPVGTEYEQYF
NA,TRBV9,TRBJ1-1,few,TGTGCCAGCACGGGGGCGAACACTGAAGCTTTCTTT,CASTGANTEAFF
NA,TRBV28,TRBJ1-1,NA,TGTGCCAGCAGTTACCCCTTGGAGGGACTCATGAACACTGAAGCTTTCTTT,CASSYPLEGLMNTEAFF
TRBD2,TRBV2,TRBJ2-1,once,TGTGCCAGCAGTCTAGCGGGGGCGAGCTCCTACAATGAGCAGTTCTTC,CASSLAGASSYNEQFF
TRBD2,TRBV10-2,TRBJ2-1,NA,TGCGCCAGCGAGGGAGCGGGGGGGCGGGGCTCCTACAATGAGCAGTTCTTC,CASEGAGGRGSYNEQFF
NA,TRBV4-1,TRBJ1-1,NA,TGCGCCAGCAGCCCTGGCCCTCAGGTGGCGCTCACTGAAGCTTTCTTT,CASSPGPQVALTEAFF
NA,TRBV19,TRBJ1-5,few,TGTGCCAGTAGGGGGCGTCCCTATAGCAATCAGCCCCAGCATTTT,CASRGRPYSNQPQHF
NA,TRBV4-1,TRBJ2-7,NA,TGCGCCAGCAGCCGGACTCCCTCCTACGAGCAGTACTTC,CASSRTPSYEQYF
TRBD2,TRBV9,TRBJ2-3,once,TGTGCCAGCAGCGCCAGCGGGACTCCACAAGATACGCAGTATTTT,CASSASGTPQDTQYF
NA,TRBV7-9,TRBJ2-3,NA,TGTGCCAGCAGCTTATCTTACTCCACGGATACGCAGTATTTT,CASSLSYSTDTQYF
NA,TRBV5-1,TRBJ2-2,NA,TGCGCCAGCACACCTGCGGGTTCGGTGGCCGGGGAGCTGTTTTTT,CASTPAGSVAGELFF
NA,TRBV7-9,TRBJ2-7,NA,TGTGCCAGCAGCTTAGCAGTGGGGCTCATCAGCTACGAGCAGTACTTC,CASSLAVGLISYEQYF
NA,TRBV19,TRBJ1-3,NA,TGTGCCAGCTTGAGGGGGGACACCATATATTTT,CASLRGDTIYF
NA,TRBV9,TRBJ1-2,once,TGTGCCAGCACCCTGGCCCTCTCCCCCTATGGCTACACCTTC,CASTLALSPYGYTF
NA,TRBV4-1,TRBJ1-5,NA,TGCGCCAGCAGCCAAGAAGGAGGGGCAGGGATCGGGTTGGATCAGCCCCAGCATTTT,CASSQEGGAGIGLDQPQHF
NA,TRBV6-6,TRBJ2-5,few,TGTGCCAGCAGTTACTCGAAACAGGGAACGAAAGAGACCCAGTACTTC,CASSYSKQGTKETQYF
TRBD2,TRBV6-5,TRBJ2-1,NA,TGTGCCAGCAGCTTGTTTAGCGGGGGGGCCAGTGAGCAGTTCTTC,CASSLFSGGASEQFF
TRBD2,TRBV27,TRBJ2-3,NA,TGTGCCAGCAGTTTACAGCGGGGGGGAGATACGCAGTATTTT,CASSLQRGGDTQYF
TRBD2,TRBV7-9,TRBJ2-3,NA,TGTGCCAGCAGCCCCCCCGGGAGGCCAGATACGCAGTATTTT,CASSPPGRPDTQYF
TRBD1,TRBV27,TRBJ1-2,NA,TGTGCCAGCAGTTTTGGAGGCTTCGGGACAGGGGTTACTAACTATGGCTACACCTTC,CASSFGGFGTGVTNYGYTF
NA,TRBV28,TRBJ2-5,NA,TGTGCCAGCAGCAGTTTAGTTTTTTCGTCGGCTCGTTGGACCCAGTACTTC,CASSSLVFSSARWTQYF
NA,TRBV27,TRBJ1-2,NA,TGTGCCAGCAGTTTCGGCGGAGCGCACTATGGCTACACCTTC,CASSFGGAHYGYTF
NA,TRBV5-1,TRBJ2-5,NA,TGCGCCAGCAGCCTGAAATGGGGTAGGACAACTAGTTACCAAGAGACCCAGTACTTC,CASSLKWGRTTSYQETQYF
TRBD1,TRBV7-9,TRBJ2-5,NA,TGTGCCAGCAGCTCGAGGACAGGGGGATTGGAGACCCAGTACTTC,CASSSRTGGLETQYF
NA,TRBV27,TRBJ2-7,NA,TGTGCCAGCAGTTACTCAACCCCCCACGAGCAGTACTTC,CASSYSTPHEQYF